This T cell receptor beta chain was sequenced in a study of cytomegalovirus exposure and HLA in healthy donors. Background on the study: A previous analysis identified about 110 million unique TCR beta sequences derived from around 180 million T cells.

Notes on this clone: What it binds is unknown.

The PCR used 60 Vbeta and 13 Jbeta primers. Method: immunoSEQ multiplex PCR; TCRdb's copy keeps in-frame clones and lacks some. In the table there are approximately 50,000 clones, roughly 53% of which are singletons. Findings of the study overall: Associated with cytomegalovirus, according to the listing, were 150 to 200 TCR beta chains. Most TCR sequences were rare, but some public TCRs occurred in many donors.

Sequenced material: PBMCs. The sequence was obtained from a human donor in good health.

CDR3 coding DNA: TGTGCCTGGGGACACCTCTACGAGCAGTACTTC. Translating gives CAWGHLYEQYF. The rearrangement links TRBV30 to TRBJ2-7; D may be TRBD1 (5 bases). The V gene's germline CDR1 is GTSNPN and CDR2 SVGIG (reference sequence). CDR3 size: 11 residues. Trimming removed 5 bases at V and 3 bases at J, with 8 bases between.